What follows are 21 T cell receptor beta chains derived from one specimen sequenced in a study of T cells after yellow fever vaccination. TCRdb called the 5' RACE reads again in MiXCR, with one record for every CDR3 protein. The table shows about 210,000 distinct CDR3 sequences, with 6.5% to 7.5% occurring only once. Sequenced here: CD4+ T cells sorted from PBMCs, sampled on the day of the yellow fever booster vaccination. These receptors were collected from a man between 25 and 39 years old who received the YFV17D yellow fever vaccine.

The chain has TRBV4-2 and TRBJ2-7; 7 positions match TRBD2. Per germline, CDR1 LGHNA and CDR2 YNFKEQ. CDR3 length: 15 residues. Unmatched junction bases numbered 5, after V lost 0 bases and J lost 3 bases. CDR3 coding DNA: TGTGCCAGCAGCCAAGAGCAGGGACTAAACTACGAGCAGTACTTC. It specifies CASSQEQGLNYEQYF.

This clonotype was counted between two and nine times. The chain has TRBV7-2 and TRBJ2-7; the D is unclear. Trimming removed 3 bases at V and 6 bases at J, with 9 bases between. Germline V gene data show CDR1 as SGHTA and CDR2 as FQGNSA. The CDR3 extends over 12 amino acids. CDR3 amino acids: CASSLPRREQYF. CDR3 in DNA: TGTGCCAGCAGCTTGCCCCGGCGCGAGCAGTACTTC.

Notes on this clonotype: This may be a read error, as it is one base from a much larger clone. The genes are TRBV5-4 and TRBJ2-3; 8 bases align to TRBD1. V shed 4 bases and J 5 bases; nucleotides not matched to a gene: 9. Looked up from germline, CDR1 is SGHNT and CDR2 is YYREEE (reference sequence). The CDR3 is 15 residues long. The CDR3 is CASSKGQAHRDTQYF. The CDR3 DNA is TGTGCCAGCAGCAAGGGACAGGCCCACAGAGATACGCAGTATTTT.

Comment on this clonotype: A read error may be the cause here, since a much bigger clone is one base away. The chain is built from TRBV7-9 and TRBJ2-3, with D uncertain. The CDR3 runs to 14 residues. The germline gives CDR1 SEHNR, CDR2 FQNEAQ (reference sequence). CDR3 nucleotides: TGTGCCAGCAGCTTAGCGACTTTCCCAGATATGCAGTATTTT. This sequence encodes CASSLATFPDMQYF.

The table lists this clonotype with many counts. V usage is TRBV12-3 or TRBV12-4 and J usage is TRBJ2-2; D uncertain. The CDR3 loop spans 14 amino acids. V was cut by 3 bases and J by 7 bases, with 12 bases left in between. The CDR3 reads CASSFTGYDGELFF. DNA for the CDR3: TGTGCCAGCAGTTTTACTGGGTATGACGGGGAGCTGTTTTTT.

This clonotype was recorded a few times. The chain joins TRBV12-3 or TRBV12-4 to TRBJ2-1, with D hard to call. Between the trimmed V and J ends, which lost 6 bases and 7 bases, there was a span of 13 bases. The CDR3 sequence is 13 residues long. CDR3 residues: CASSSFGENEQFF. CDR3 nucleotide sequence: TGTGCCAGCAGCTCATTCGGCGAAAATGAGCAGTTCTTC.

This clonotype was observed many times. In DNA form, the CDR3 reads TGTGCCAGCAGCAACCCGGGCCTTGGGAAGGAGTACTTC. Its translation: CASSNPGLGKEYF. This rearrangement joins TRBV7-9 to TRBJ2-7; D uncertain. Per the germline V gene, CDR1 is SEHNR and CDR2 is FQNEAQ (reference sequence). V was cut by 5 bases and J by 11 bases, with 19 bases left in between. The CDR3 has 13 residues.

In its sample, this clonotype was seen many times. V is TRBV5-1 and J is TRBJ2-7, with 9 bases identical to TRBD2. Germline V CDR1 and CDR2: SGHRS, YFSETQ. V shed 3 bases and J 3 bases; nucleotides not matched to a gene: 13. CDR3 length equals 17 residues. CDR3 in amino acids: CASSSSIQTSGYYEQYF. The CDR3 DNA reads TGCGCCAGCAGCTCGTCCATCCAGACTAGCGGTTACTACGAGCAGTACTTC. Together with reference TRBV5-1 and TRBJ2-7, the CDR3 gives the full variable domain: KAGVTQTPRYLIKTRGQQVTLSCSPISGHRSVSWYQQTPGQGLQFLFEYFSETQRNKGNFPGRFSGRQFSNSRSEMNVSTLELGDSALYLCASSSSIQTSGYYEQYFGPGTRLTVT.

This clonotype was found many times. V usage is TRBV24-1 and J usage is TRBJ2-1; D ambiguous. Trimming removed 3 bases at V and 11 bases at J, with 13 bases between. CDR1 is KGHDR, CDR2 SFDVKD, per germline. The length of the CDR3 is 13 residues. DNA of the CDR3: TGTGCCACCAGTGATCCTGGCTCGCCCCAGCAGTTCTTC. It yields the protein CATSDPGSPQQFF.

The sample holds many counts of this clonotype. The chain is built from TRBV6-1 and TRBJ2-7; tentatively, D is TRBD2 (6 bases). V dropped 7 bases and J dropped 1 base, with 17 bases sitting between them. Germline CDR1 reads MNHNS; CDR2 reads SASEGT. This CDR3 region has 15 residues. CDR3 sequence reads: CASNNPGERSYEQYF. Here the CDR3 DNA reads TGTGCCAGCAACAACCCGGGGGAGCGGTCCTACGAGCAGTACTTC.

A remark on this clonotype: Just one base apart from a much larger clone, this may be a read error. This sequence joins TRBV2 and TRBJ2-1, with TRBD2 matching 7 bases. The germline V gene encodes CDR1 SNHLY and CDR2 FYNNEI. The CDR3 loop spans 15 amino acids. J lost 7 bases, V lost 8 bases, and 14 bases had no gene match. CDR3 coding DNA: TGTGCCAGCTGCCGACTAGAGGGAGGGATAAATGAGCAGTTCTTC. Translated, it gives CASCRLEGGINEQFF.

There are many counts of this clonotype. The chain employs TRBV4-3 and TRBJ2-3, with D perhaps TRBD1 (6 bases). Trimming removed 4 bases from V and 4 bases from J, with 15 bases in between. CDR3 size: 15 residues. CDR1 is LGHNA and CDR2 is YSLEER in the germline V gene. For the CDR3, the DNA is TGCGCCAGCAGCCGGTACAGGGATTCCGCAGATACGCAGTATTTT. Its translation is CASSRYRDSADTQYF.

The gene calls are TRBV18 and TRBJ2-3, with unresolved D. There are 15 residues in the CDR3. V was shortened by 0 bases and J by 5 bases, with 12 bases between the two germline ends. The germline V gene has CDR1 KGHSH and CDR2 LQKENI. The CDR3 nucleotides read TGTGCCAGCTCACCACCTAACTACTCCGAAGATACGCAGTATTTT. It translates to CASSPPNYSEDTQYF.

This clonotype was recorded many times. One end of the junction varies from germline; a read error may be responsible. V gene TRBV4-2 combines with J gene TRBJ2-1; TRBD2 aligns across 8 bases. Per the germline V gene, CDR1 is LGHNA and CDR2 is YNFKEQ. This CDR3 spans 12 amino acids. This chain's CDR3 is CASSQEISGSNF. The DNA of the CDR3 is TGTGCCAGCAGCCAAGAAATAAGCGGGAGTAACTTC.

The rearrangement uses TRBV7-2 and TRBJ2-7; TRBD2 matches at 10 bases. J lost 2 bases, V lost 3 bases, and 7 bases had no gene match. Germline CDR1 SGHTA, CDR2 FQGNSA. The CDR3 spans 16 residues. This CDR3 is CASSLRLAGLTYEQYF. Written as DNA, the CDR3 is TGTGCCAGCAGCTTGCGACTAGCGGGTCTTACCTACGAGCAGTACTTC.

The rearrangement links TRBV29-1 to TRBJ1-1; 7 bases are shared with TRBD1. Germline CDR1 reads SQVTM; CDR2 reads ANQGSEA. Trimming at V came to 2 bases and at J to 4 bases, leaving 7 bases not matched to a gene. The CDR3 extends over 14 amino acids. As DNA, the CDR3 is TGCAGCGTTGAACAGATTCCAGGGGGCACTGAAGCTTTCTTT. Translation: CSVEQIPGGTEAFF.

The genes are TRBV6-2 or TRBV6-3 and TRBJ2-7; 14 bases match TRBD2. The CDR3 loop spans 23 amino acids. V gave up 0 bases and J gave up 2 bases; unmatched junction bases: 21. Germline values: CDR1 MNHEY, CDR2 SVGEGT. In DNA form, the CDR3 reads TGTGCCAGCAGTTACTCGGTGGGCAGCATGAGCGGGACTAGCGGGAGACAGACCTACGAGCAGTACTTC. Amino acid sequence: CASSYSVGSMSGTSGRQTYEQYF.

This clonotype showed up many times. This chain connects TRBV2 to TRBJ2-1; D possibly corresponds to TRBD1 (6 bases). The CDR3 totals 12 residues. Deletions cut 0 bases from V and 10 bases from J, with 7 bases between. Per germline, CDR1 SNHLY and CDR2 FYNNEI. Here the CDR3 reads CASSEAGAEQFF. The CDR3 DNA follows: TGTGCCAGCAGTGAAGCGGGGGCGGAGCAGTTCTTC. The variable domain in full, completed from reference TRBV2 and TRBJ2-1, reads EPEVTQTPSHQVTQMGQEVILRCVPISNHLYFYWYRQILGQKVEFLVSFYNNEISEKSEIFDDQFSVERPDGSNFTLKIRSTKLEDSAMYFCASSEAGAEQFFGPGTRLTVL.

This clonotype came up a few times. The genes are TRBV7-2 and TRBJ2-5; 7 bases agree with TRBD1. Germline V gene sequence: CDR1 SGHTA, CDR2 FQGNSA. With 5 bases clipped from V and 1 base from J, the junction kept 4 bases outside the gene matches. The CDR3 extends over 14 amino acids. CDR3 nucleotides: TGTGCCAGCAGCATGACAGGGAGCCAAGAGACCCAGTACTTC. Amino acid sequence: CASSMTGSQETQYF.

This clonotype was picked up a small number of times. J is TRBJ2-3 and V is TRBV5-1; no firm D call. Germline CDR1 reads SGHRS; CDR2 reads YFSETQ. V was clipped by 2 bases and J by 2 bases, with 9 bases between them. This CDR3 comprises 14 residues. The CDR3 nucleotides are TGCGCCAGCAGCTTCGATCAACCCACAGATACGCAGTATTTT. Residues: CASSFDQPTDTQYF.

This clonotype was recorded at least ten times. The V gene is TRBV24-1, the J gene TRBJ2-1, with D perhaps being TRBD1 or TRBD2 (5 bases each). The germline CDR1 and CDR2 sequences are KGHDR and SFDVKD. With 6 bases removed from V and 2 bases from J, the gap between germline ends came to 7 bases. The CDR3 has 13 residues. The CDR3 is CATSPGPYNEQFF. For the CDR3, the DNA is TGTGCCACCAGTCCGGGACCCTACAATGAGCAGTTCTTC.